This T cell receptor beta chain was observed in a study of cytomegalovirus exposure and HLA in healthy donors. Turning to the study itself: Among several hundred genotyped donors, about 80% fell in the Caucasian-associated ancestry cluster.

At collection, donors were nominally healthy, but unrecorded immune exposures were probable. The CDR3 is 16 amino acids. Germline V gene data show CDR1 as MNHEY and CDR2 as SMNVEV (reference sequence). The ends lost 6 bases at V and 1 base at J; junction bases unmatched: 10. PCR amplification relied on 60 Vbeta primers (plus 13 Jbeta primers). Sequencing used immunoSEQ multiplex PCR; TCRdb keeps in-frame clones, though not all of them. The sample yields over 150,000 clones, 75% to 85% seen once. As for this clone: The antigen remains undetermined.

Study observations and caveats: In a later analysis, donors in an Asian-associated ancestry cluster reportedly had fewer N-insertions in productive TCRs than the cohort mean. Follow-up analysis later connected one missense variant in DCLRE1C with trimming of TCR beta V- and J-genes.

The V and J genes are TRBV27 and TRBJ1-1; 8 nucleotides line up with TRBD1. This sequence was found in a woman in her 40s in good health and CMV-seropositive. The specimen sequenced was PBMCs. The CDR3 region has the DNA TGTGCCAGCAGCCCCGGGACAGGCTTGAAGAACACTGAAGCTTTCTTT. Translated, it gives CASSPGTGLKNTEAFF.